This TCR beta chain was captured in a study of human T cells and chemical hapten exposure. As for the study in general: On about 2 cm by about 2 cm of upper inner arm skin, sensitization was performed with 2% DPC.

The germline V gene has CDR1 LGHNA and CDR2 YSLEER. The CDR3 length is 16 residues. V dropped 0 bases and J dropped 5; count of bases not matched to a gene: 8. Attachment of unique molecular identifiers to individual cDNA molecules was performed in the library. Using its own MiXCR run on the RACE reads, TCRdb lists one record per CDR3 protein. The repertoire has some 120,000 distinct CDR3 sequences, roughly 12% of them found once; the top ten carry around 1.4%. This clonotype was counted only a few times. Time point meaning: patch test 1, 2 weeks after DPC sensitization. Treatment described: therapeutic diphenylcyclopropenone sensitization with weekly scalp DPC.

The chain links TRBV4-3 to TRBJ2-3; the match to TRBD1 covers 7 bases. Source: whole blood, taken in connection with sensitization to the hapten diphenylcyclopropenone (DPC). The source of this sequence is a woman aged 50 to 60 with alopecia areata. Some clones in this sample may be carry-over from other donors' samples. CDR3 region: CASSQDKGATGDTQYF. CDR3 bases: TGCGCCAGCAGCCAAGACAAGGGGGCGACGGGAGATACGCAGTATTTT.